A selection of T cell receptor beta chains follows, all from one sample in a study of T cell clones after liver transplantation. Assay: immunoSEQ multiplex PCR; the TCRdb copy retains only in-frame clones and omits some. The sample yields roughly 100,000 clones, around 80% seen once. The specimen comprised CD4+ T cells from blood, sampled approximately 45 months after liver transplant. The origin of the receptors is a human patient who received a liver transplant. Some T cells may be provided by the graft donor. CDR3s include the opening cysteine and the closing phenylalanine or tryptophan. A D gene is named only where the DNA matches it firmly.

>TRBV5-4|.|TRBJ2-7
CASSLVAGTNEQYF
>TRBV6-5|.|TRBJ1-5
CASSLGQGDQPQHF
>TRBV6-6|.|TRBJ1-5
CASRPTTTGSNQPQHF
>TRBV7-6|.|TRBJ2-2
CASSTTVAGELFF
>TRBV6-1|.|TRBJ1-3
CASSDYGNTIYF
>TRBV7-6|.|TRBJ1-1
CASSLKENTEAFF
>TRBV7-2|TRBD1|TRBJ1-1
CASSPQVQGLNTEAFF
>TRBV5-1|.|TRBJ2-2
CASSSQGTGELFF
>TRBV11-1|TRBD2|TRBJ2-1
CASRLGLAVGRRSYNEQFF
>TRBV27|.|TRBJ1-2
CASSRRGGYGYTF
>TRBV23-1|.|TRBJ2-7
CASSQSEDDGPRDSYEQYF
>TRBV29-1|.|TRBJ1-1
CSVSRNLGTEAFF
>TRBV5-4|.|TRBJ2-7
CASSPMRGNYEQYF
>TRBV21-1|.|TRBJ2-4
CASRGNIQYF
>TRBV7-8|.|TRBJ1-5
CASSLAPTGFGGQPQHF
>TRBV19|.|TRBJ1-4
CASSSESLANEKLFF
>TRBV5-1|TRBD2|TRBJ2-5
CASSGVLAGDQETQYF
>TRBV7-2|.|TRBJ2-5
CASSPRGAETQYF
>TRBV9|.|TRBJ1-5
CASSLQREGSQHF
>TRBV7-2|.|TRBJ2-2
CASRRGNTGELFF
>TRBV10-3|.|TRBJ1-3
CAIRQPSGNTIYF
>TRBV6-5|TRBD1|TRBJ2-1
CASSYSGTGADNEQFF
>TRBV7-3|.|TRBJ2-1
CASSPQGGGGNEQFF
>TRBV30|.|TRBJ2-1
CAWKGDRSRYNEQFF
>TRBV5-1|.|TRBJ2-7
CASSLGRSQSSYEQYF
>TRBV7-9|.|TRBJ2-1
CASSPLGGPAYNEQFF
>TRBV6-1|.|TRBJ1-5
CASRFTAFNQPQHF
>TRBV18|TRBD1|TRBJ2-7
CASSFSRDRAVTYEQYF
>TRBV7-3|.|TRBJ1-2
CASSFPVDSDYGYTF
>TRBV19|TRBD1|TRBJ1-1
CASSARTGDGLAFF
>TRBV28|.|TRBJ2-7
CASRPELGRTNEQYF
>TRBV29-1|TRBD1|TRBJ2-1
CSSGQGSNEQFF
>TRBV6-1|.|TRBJ2-5
CASSSAETQYF
>TRBV5-1|.|TRBJ2-7
CASRSTGSSYEQYF
>TRBV6-1|.|TRBJ1-5
CASGRGGASNQPQHF
>TRBV12-5|TRBD1|TRBJ2-7
CASGRGQGAYEQYF
>TRBV4-1|TRBD1|TRBJ1-6
CASSQGQGANNSPLHF
>TRBV11-2|.|TRBJ1-4
CASSGVATNEKLFF
>TRBV7-8|.|TRBJ2-7
CASSELAYEQYF
>TRBV5-6|.|TRBJ1-5
CASSLGAGGRNQPQHF
>TRBV27|TRBD1|TRBJ2-7
CASSLRARQGSPYEQYF
>TRBV30|.|TRBJ2-7
CAWTPRPSSGRYF
>TRBV15|.|TRBJ1-1
CATRMTGLANTEAFF
>TRBV5-1|TRBD2|TRBJ2-1
CASSILAGGPNNEQFF